The 5 T cell receptor beta chains given below trace back to one sample, sequenced in a study of a mutant IDH1 vaccine in newly diagnosed glioma. Repertoires were generated with immunoSEQ multiplex PCR, while TCRdb's copy carries only in-frame clones and drops some. The sample carries fewer than 35,000 clones, around 78% recorded once. Their target antigens are unknown. Time point indicated: week 11, during vaccination. Each vaccine dose was 300 ug of mutant IDH1 20-mer peptide, with topical imiquimod. Sequenced material: PBMCs, taken from a glioma patient whose treatment included an IDH1 peptide vaccine. These receptors came from a man in his thirties or forties with glioma.

V and J are TRBV27 and TRBJ2-3; 10 nucleotides align to TRBD2. The CDR3 runs 15 residues. Germline trimming cut 4 bases from V and 4 bases from J; bases unmatched to any gene: 5. CDR1 is MNHEY and CDR2 is SMNVEV in the germline V gene (reference sequence). The CDR3 spells CASSSKREGPDTQYF. The CDR3 bases are TGTGCCAGCAGTTCAAAGCGGGAGGGCCCAGATACGCAGTATTTT.

The CDR3 DNA follows: TGTGCCCGAAACGCAGGGGGAAGAGACACTGAAGCTTTCTTT. Its protein product is CARNAGGRDTEAFF. The rearrangement joins TRBV30 to TRBJ1-1; 7 bases align to TRBD1. V shed 8 bases, J shed 3 bases, and the junction held 12 bases outside the gene matches. Germline V CDR1 and CDR2: GTSNPN, SVGIG (reference sequence). This CDR3 region has 14 residues.

J is TRBJ2-2 and V is TRBV7-9; 8 bases map to TRBD1. J was trimmed by 0 bases and V by 5 bases; bases with no gene match: 5. This CDR3 is built from 16 residues. Germline loops: CDR1 SEHNR, CDR2 FQNEAQ (reference sequence). The CDR3 sequence is CASSPRGLTNTGELFF. The CDR3 DNA follows: TGTGCCAGCAGCCCCAGGGGGCTAACGAACACCGGGGAGCTGTTTTTT.

This chain joins TRBV7-2 and TRBJ1-5; D uncertain. The germline CDR1 and CDR2 sequences are SGHTA and FQGNSA. The CDR3 covers 14 residues. Trimming shortened V by 4 bases and J by 1 base, and 8 bases separated the two germline ends. The CDR3 here is CASSYGRSNQPQHF. CDR3 bases: TGTGCCAGCAGCTACGGACGGAGCAATCAGCCCCAGCATTTT. The full variable domain, in which reference TRBV7-2 and TRBJ1-5 provide the parts outside the CDR3, is GAGVSQSPSNKVTEKGKDVELRCDPISGHTALYWYRQSLGQGLEFLIYFQGNSAPDKSGLPSDRFSAERTGGSVSTLTIQRTQQEDSAVYLCASSYGRSNQPQHFGDGTRLSIL.

This chain's CDR3 is CASSGPPVGTAFVEQYF. The CDR3 DNA reads as TGTGCCAGCAGTGGACCTCCAGTAGGGACAGCCTTCGTCGAGCAGTACTTC. V and J are TRBV6-1 and TRBJ2-7, with 7 nucleotides matching TRBD1. This CDR3 comprises 17 residues. The V gene's germline CDR1 is MNHNS and CDR2 SASEGT. V trimming: 4 bases; J trimming: 6 bases; junction bases outside the gene matches: 18.